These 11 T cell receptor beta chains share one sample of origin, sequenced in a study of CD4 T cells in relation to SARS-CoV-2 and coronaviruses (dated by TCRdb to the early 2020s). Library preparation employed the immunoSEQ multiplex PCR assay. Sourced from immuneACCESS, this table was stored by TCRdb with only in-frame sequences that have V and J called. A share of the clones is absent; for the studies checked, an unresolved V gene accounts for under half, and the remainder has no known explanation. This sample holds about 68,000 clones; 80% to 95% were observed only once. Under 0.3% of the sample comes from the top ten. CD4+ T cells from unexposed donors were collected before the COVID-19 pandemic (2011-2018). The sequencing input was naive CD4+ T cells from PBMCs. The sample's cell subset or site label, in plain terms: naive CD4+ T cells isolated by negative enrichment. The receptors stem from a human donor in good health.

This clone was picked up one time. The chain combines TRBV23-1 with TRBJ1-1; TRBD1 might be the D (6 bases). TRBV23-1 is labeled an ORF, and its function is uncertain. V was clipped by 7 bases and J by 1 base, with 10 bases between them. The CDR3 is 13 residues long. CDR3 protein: CASTVTGNTEAFF. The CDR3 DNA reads TGCGCCAGCACCGTGACAGGGAACACTGAAGCTTTCTTT.

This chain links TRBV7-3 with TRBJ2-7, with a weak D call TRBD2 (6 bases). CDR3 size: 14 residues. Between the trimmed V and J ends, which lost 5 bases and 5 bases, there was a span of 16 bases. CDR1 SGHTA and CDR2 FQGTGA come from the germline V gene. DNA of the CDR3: TGTGCCAGCAGCCCGACTAGTGCAGGGCACGAGCAGTACTTC. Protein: CASSPTSAGHEQYF.

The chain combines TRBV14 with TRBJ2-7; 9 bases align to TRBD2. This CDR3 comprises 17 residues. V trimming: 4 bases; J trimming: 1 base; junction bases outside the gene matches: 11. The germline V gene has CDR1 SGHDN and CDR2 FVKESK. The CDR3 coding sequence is TGTGCCAGCAGCCTACCGATAGGACTAGCGAAATCCTACGAGCAGTACTTC. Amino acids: CASSLPIGLAKSYEQYF. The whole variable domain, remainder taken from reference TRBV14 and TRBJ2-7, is EAGVTQFPSHSVIEKGQTVTLRCDPISGHDNLYWYRRVMGKEIKFLLHFVKESKQDESGMPNNRFLAERTGGTYSTLKVQPAELEDSGVYFCASSLPIGLAKSYEQYFGPGTRLTVT.

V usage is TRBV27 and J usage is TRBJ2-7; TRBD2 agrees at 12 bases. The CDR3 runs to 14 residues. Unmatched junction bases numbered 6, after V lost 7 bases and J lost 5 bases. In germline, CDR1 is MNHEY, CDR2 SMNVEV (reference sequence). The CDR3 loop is CASNRLAGDHEQYF. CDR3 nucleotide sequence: TGTGCCAGCAATAGACTAGCGGGAGATCACGAGCAGTACTTC.

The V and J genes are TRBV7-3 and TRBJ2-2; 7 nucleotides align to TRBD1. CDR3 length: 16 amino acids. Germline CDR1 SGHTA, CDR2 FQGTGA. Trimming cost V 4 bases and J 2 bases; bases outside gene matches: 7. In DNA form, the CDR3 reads TGTGCCAGCAGCTCCTTAGGGGGCCACAACACCGGGGAGCTGTTTTTT. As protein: CASSSLGGHNTGELFF.

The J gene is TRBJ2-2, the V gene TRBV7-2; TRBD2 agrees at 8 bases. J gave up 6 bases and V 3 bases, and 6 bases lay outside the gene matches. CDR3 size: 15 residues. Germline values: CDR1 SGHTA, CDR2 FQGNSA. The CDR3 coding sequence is TGTGCCAGCAGCTTGCCCGGGGGGGGCCCCGGGGAGCTGTTTTTT. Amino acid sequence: CASSLPGGGPGELFF.

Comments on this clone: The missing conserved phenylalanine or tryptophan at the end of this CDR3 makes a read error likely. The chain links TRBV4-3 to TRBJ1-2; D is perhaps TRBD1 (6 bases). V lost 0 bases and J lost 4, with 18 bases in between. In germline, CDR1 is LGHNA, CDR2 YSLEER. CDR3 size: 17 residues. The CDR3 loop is CASSQDMWQGYGYGYTL. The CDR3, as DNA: TGCGCCAGCAGCCAAGATATGTGGCAGGGGTACGGCTATGGCTACACCCTC.

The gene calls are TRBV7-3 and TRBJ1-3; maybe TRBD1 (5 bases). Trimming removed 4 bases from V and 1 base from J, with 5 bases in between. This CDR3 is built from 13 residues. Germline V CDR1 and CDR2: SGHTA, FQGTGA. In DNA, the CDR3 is TGTGCCAGCAGCTCAGGGTCTGGAAACACCATATATTTT. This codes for CASSSGSGNTIYF.

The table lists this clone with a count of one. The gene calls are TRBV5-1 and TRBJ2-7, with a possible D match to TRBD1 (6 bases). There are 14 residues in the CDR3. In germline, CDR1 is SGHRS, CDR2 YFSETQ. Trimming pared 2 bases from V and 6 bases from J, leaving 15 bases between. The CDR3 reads CASSFTGNTLEQYF. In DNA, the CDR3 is TGCGCCAGCAGCTTTACAGGGAACACCCTCGAGCAGTACTTC.

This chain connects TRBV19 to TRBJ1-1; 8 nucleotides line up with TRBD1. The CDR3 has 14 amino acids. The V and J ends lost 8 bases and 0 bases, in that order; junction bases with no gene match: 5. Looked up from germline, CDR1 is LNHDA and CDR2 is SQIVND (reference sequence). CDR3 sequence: CASWTGRLNTEAFF. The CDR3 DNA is TGTGCCAGTTGGACAGGGAGATTGAACACTGAAGCTTTCTTT.

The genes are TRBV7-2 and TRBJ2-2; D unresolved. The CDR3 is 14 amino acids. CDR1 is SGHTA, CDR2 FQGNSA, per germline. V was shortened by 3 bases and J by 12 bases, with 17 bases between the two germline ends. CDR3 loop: CASSLIGRLSKLFF. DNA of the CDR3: TGTGCCAGCAGCTTGATTGGGCGTTTATCGAAGCTGTTTTTT.